A single sample is the source of the 4 T cell receptor beta chains below, sequenced in a study of T-cell memory formation after mild COVID-19. TCRdb passed the 5' RACE reads through MiXCR, listing each CDR3 protein once. Among 450,000 to 650,000 distinct CDR3 sequences listed, roughly 22% were seen once. Sample: PBMCs or a T cell subset sorted from them (not recorded which). The receptor set was obtained from an adult woman who had mild COVID-19 (a few samples of this study predate the infection). Cell type and time point are not known.

The chain employs TRBV29-1 and TRBJ2-5; TRBD1 agrees at 8 bases. V was clipped by 5 bases and J by 4 bases; unmatched bases: 3. Germline CDR1 is SQVTM and CDR2 is ANQGSEA. This CDR3 contains 12 residues. The chain's CDR3 is CSVSTGAETQYF. The CDR3 nucleotides read TGCAGCGTTTCGACAGGGGCAGAGACCCAGTACTTC.

This clonotype was counted only a few times. The gene calls are TRBV14 and TRBJ2-3, with 12 bases identical to TRBD2. Germline V gene data show CDR1 as SGHDN and CDR2 as FVKESK. The CDR3 is 20 amino acids. The J segment lost 5 bases and the V segment lost 0 bases, leaving 15 bases of the junction unmatched. The CDR3 loop reads CASSQDLILAGGPGQDTQYF. The DNA of the CDR3 is TGTGCCAGCAGCCAAGATCTGATCCTAGCGGGAGGGCCGGGCCAAGATACGCAGTATTTT.

This clonotype occurred once. The chain combines TRBV5-1 with TRBJ1-2; 7 nucleotides line up with TRBD1. The CDR3 is 14 residues long. Germline trimming cut 6 bases from V and 0 bases from J; bases unmatched to any gene: 5. Germline-derived CDR1 and CDR2 are SGHRS and YFSETQ. Here the CDR3 reads CASKGDSANYGYTF. The CDR3 DNA sequence: TGCGCCAGCAAAGGGGACAGCGCTAACTATGGCTACACCTTC.

Many counts were recorded for this clonotype. The V and J genes are TRBV7-9 and TRBJ2-3; 9 bases agree with TRBD2. This CDR3 spans 16 amino acids. V dropped 3 bases and J dropped 6; count of bases not matched to a gene: 10. Germline CDR1 is SEHNR and CDR2 is FQNEAQ (reference sequence). CDR3 protein: CASSFSPGLALDTQYF. The DNA of the CDR3 is TGTGCCAGCAGCTTCAGCCCGGGACTAGCATTGGATACGCAGTATTTT.